Shown below are 13 T cell receptor beta chains from a single sample sequenced in a study of T cell responses to AZD1222 COVID-19 vaccine (dated by TCRdb to 2020 to 2022). The library was made by the immunoSEQ multiplex PCR assay. TCRdb provides this immuneACCESS table in a form limited to in-frame rearrangements. Some clones are lacking; in checked studies, under half of them reflect an unresolved V gene, and why the rest are absent is not known. For this sample there are 110,000 or so clones; roughly 82% appear just once. Of the sample, around 5.1% falls within the top ten clones. In the paper's terms, the time point label means: baseline before first vaccination. This specimen consisted of peripheral blood, obtained on day 0 of AZD1222 vaccination. The receptors stem from an adult in good health.

This rearrangement joins TRBV14 to TRBJ1-2; 7 bases fit TRBD1. V shed 4 bases, J shed 8 bases, and the junction held 7 bases outside the gene matches. Germline loops: CDR1 SGHDN, CDR2 FVKESK. The CDR3 runs 13 residues. Here the CDR3 DNA reads TGTGCCAGCAGCCTGAGACAGGGCGAGGGCTACACCTTC. This gives the protein CASSLRQGEGYTF.

The sample holds a few counts of this clone. V usage is TRBV30 and J usage is TRBJ1-2; D is ambiguous. CDR3 size: 13 residues. Germline assignment: CDR1 GTSNPN and CDR2 SVGIG (reference sequence). Trimming cost V 2 bases and J 8 bases, with 15 bases left between them. The CDR3 loop is CAWSSSAQVGYTF. DNA for the CDR3: TGTGCCTGGAGTTCTTCCGCCCAGGTCGGCTACACCTTC.

This clone was seen a single time. The V call is TRBV7-2, the J call TRBJ2-7, with TRBD2 matching over 12 bases. In germline, CDR1 is SGHTA, CDR2 FQGNSA. The CDR3 is made up of 15 amino acids. The V segment lost 3 bases and the J segment 6 bases; nucleotides outside the gene matches: 6. CDR3 sequence reads: CASSFGLAGNPEQYF. The CDR3 region has the DNA TGTGCCAGCAGCTTCGGACTAGCGGGGAATCCCGAGCAGTACTTC.

V is TRBV5-4 and J is TRBJ1-2, with D possibly TRBD1 on 5 matching bases. The CDR3 sequence is 15 residues long. The V gene lost 4 bases and the J gene lost 7 bases, with 20 bases spanning the gap. Germline CDR1 reads SGHNT; CDR2 reads YYREEE (reference sequence). CDR3 region: CASSLNAGPGGGYTF. The CDR3 region has the DNA TGTGCCAGCAGCCTAAACGCGGGACCGGGGGGTGGCTACACCTTC.

This chain links TRBV4-3 with TRBJ1-1, with TRBD1 matching 8 bases. CDR1 and CDR2 from the germline V gene are LGHNA and YSLEER. V lost 1 base to trimming and J lost 11 bases; unmatched junction nucleotides: 6. The CDR3 is 13 amino acids. CDR3 region: CASSQGQGMMAFF. Written as DNA, the CDR3 is TGCGCCAGCAGCCAAGGACAGGGGATGATGGCTTTCTTT.

This chain uses TRBV2 with TRBJ1-2; TRBD1 aligns across 7 bases. CDR3 length: 15 residues. The J segment lost 7 bases and the V segment lost 6 bases, leaving 14 bases of the junction unmatched. Germline V gene sequence: CDR1 SNHLY, CDR2 FYNNEI. As DNA, the CDR3 is TGTGCCAGCAGAGTCTCACCGGGACAGCTAGGTGGCTACACCTTC. It codes for CASRVSPGQLGGYTF.

This clone was recorded a few times. The chain recombines TRBV23-1 with TRBJ2-7; 9 bases map to TRBD1. TRBV23-1 is an ORF; its function is uncertain. V was pared by 4 bases and J by 5 bases, with 6 bases of the junction left unmatched. This CDR3 has 14 residues. The CDR3 nucleotides are TGCGCCAGCAGTCTTTCGGGACAGGGTCACGAGCAGTACTTC. Translated, it gives CASSLSGQGHEQYF.

At least ten counts were recorded for this clone. The rearrangement joins TRBV2 to TRBJ2-7; no definite D call. This CDR3 region has 13 residues. Germline V CDR1 and CDR2: SNHLY, FYNNEI. V was pared by 3 bases and J by 4 bases, with 10 bases between. CDR3 DNA sequence: TGTGCCAGCAGTGATGTGTTCAATTACGAGCAGTACTTC. Translated, it gives CASSDVFNYEQYF.

This clone has only a few counts. The V call is TRBV5-5, the J call TRBJ2-5, with 9 bases aligning to TRBD1. J lost 5 bases, V lost 4 bases, and 9 bases had no gene match. The CDR3 covers 15 residues. Looked up from germline, CDR1 is SGHKS and CDR2 is YYEKEE (reference sequence). CDR3 in amino acids: CASSPPGTGQETQYF. CDR3 DNA: TGTGCCAGCAGCCCCCCCGGGACAGGGCAGGAGACCCAGTACTTC. Complete variable domain (other parts from reference TRBV5-5 and TRBJ2-5): DAGVTQSPTHLIKTRGQQVTLRCSPISGHKSVSWYQQVLGQGPQFIFQYYEKEERGRGNFPDRFSARQFPNYSSELNVNALLLGDSALYLCASSPPGTGQETQYFGPGTRLLVL.

The chain links TRBV7-2 to TRBJ2-7, with 8 nucleotides matching TRBD2. The CDR3 contains 13 residues. Germline V gene lookup returns CDR1 SGHTA and CDR2 FQGNSA. Trimming at V came to 4 bases and at J to 7 bases, leaving 6 bases not matched to a gene. The chain's CDR3 is CASSWSGGWEQYF. In DNA form, the CDR3 reads TGTGCCAGCAGCTGGAGCGGGGGATGGGAGCAGTACTTC.

CDR3 nucleotides: TGTGCCAGCTCACGCGAGCGGACCTACAATGAGCAGTTCTTC. This sequence encodes CASSRERTYNEQFF. This chain joins TRBV18 and TRBJ2-1; D may be TRBD2 (5 bases). V was trimmed by 4 bases and J by 2 bases, leaving 9 bases between them. The length of the CDR3 is 14 residues. Germline V gives CDR1 KGHSH, CDR2 LQKENI.

J is TRBJ1-6 and V is TRBV28, with 11 bases aligning to TRBD1. The CDR3 consists of 15 residues. V dropped 6 bases and J dropped 9; count of bases not matched to a gene: 7. Germline lookup yields CDR1 MDHEN and CDR2 SYDVKM. The CDR3 nucleotides are TGTGCCAGCAGGCTGGACAGGGGGCGCGTTTCACCCCTCCACTTT. The encoded protein is CASRLDRGRVSPLHF.

The rearrangement joins TRBV11-2 to TRBJ2-5, with a weak D call TRBD2 (5 bases). The length of the CDR3 is 15 residues. From germline, CDR1 is SGHAT and CDR2 FQNNGV. Deletions cut 1 base from V and 5 bases from J, with 14 bases between. DNA for the CDR3: TGTGCCAGCAGCTTAGGGTTCGGGAAATGGGAGACCCAGTACTTC. Its translation is CASSLGFGKWETQYF.